This T cell receptor beta chain appears in the sequencing data of a study of radiotherapy plus CTLA-4 blockade in lung cancer. Overall study findings and caveats: Radiotherapy was combined with ipilimumab, and tumor-derived TCR clones then expanded in blood.

Profiled with immunoSEQ multiplex PCR; TCRdb holds only in-frame clones, not every one. Seen here are some 73,000 clones, 78% observed once, and the top ten hold roughly 22%. As to this clone: Its antigen is not identified.

The germline CDR1 and CDR2 sequences are SEHNR and FQNEAQ (reference sequence). This CDR3 comprises 15 residues. V was shortened by 7 bases and J by 0 bases, with 12 bases between the two germline ends. Material: peripheral blood, obtained from a patient treated with radiotherapy plus ipilimumab. This chain joins TRBV7-9 and TRBJ2-2; D is uncertain. The source is a human donor with non-small cell lung cancer whose response to radiotherapy plus ipilimumab could not be evaluated. Some clones in this sample may be carry-over from other donors' samples. The CDR3 region is CASTLGYANTGELFF. Written as DNA, the CDR3 is TGTGCCAGCACCCTCGGGTATGCGAACACCGGGGAGCTGTTTTTT.